These 26 T cell receptor beta chains were all obtained from the same sample, sequenced in a study of tumor-infiltrating lymphocytes in primary liver carcinoma. TCR beta cDNA was reverse-transcribed from about 500 ng of total RNA. The reaction used a constant-region primer and ProtoScript II reverse transcriptase. Three nested multiplex PCR rounds, a slightly modified ARM-PCR, produced the libraries for TCR beta. Forward primers for TRBV1-TRBV30 and a C-beta reverse primer served the first two PCR rounds, at approximately 10 cycles each. MiXCR, applied by TCRdb to the multiplex PCR reads, yields one record per CDR3 protein. This sample has just over 300,000 distinct CDR3 sequences; roughly three fifths occur once, and the top ten carry approximately 15%. Germline DNA was also extracted, while the blood RNA originated from unsorted whole blood. Material for sequencing was peripheral blood. These receptor sequences come from a woman between 25 and 40 years old with primary liver carcinoma and hepatitis B virus infection.

On this clonotype itself: An end of the junction differs from the germline gene, which may be a read error. The chain has TRBV4-2 and TRBJ2-1; 9 nucleotides match TRBD2. There are 16 residues in the CDR3. Germline V gene lookup returns CDR1 LGHNA and CDR2 YNFKEQ. DNA for the CDR3: TGTGCCTGCAGCCAGCTCGGACTAGCGAGCCTGGATGAGCAGTTCTTC. It translates to CACSQLGLASLDEQFF.

This clonotype has just a few counts. This rearrangement joins TRBV12-3 or TRBV12-4 to TRBJ1-1; D might be TRBD1 (5 bases). Trimming shortened V by 5 bases and J by 4 bases, and 11 bases separated the two germline ends. This CDR3 is built from 13 residues. CDR3 protein: CASSERRGTEAFF. The DNA for the CDR3 is TGTGCCAGCAGTGAACGGAGGGGCACTGAAGCTTTCTTT.

The chain couples TRBV21-1 to TRBJ2-1. TRBV21-1 is deemed a pseudogene. There are 12 residues in the CDR3. The CDR3 sequence: CASSIYYNEQFF. In DNA form, the CDR3 reads TGTGCCAGCAGCATCTATTACAATGAGCAGTTCTTC.

The chain combines TRBV7-9 with TRBJ2-7, with a possible D match to TRBD1 (5 bases). The CDR3 has 11 residues. Germline values: CDR1 SEHNR, CDR2 FQNEAQ (reference sequence). V gave up 7 bases and J gave up 7 bases, with 11 bases separating them. CDR3 sequence reads: CASIRVGEQYF. DNA for the CDR3: TGTGCCAGCATCAGGGTGGGAGAGCAGTACTTC. The full variable domain, rest sourced from reference TRBV7-9 and TRBJ2-7, is DTGVSQNPRHKITKRGQNVTFRCDPISEHNRLYWYRQTLGQGPEFLTYFQNEAQLEKSRLLSDRFSAERPKGSFSTLEIQRTEQGDSAMYLCASIRVGEQYFGPGTRLTVT.

This clonotype has ten or more counts. This chain connects TRBV10-1 to TRBJ2-1; D is perhaps TRBD2 (7 bases). The CDR3 has 13 residues. Germline loops: CDR1 WNHNN, CDR2 SYGVQD (reference sequence). With 0 bases removed from V and 12 bases from J, the gap between germline ends came to 12 bases. CDR3: CASSESGGGGQFF. Written as DNA, the CDR3 is TGCGCCAGCAGTGAGTCGGGGGGAGGGGGGCAGTTCTTC.

About this clonotype itself: Its ends do not fully match the called genes, so a read error is possible. The chain combines TRBV11-3 with TRBJ2-1; D tentatively fits TRBD1 or TRBD2 (5 bases each). The CDR3 is 14 residues long. Germline V CDR1 and CDR2: SGHNT, YENEEA. The CDR3: CAISPEGSYSEQFF. The CDR3 DNA sequence: TGTGCCATCAGCCCCGAGGGGTCCTACAGTGAGCAGTTCTTC.

Worth noting for this clonotype: This CDR3 fails to terminate in the conserved phenylalanine or tryptophan, so it likely reflects a read error. The rearrangement joins TRBV11-2 to TRBJ2-7; TRBD2 is a possible D gene (5 bases). This CDR3 contains 13 residues. Trimming pared 3 bases from V and 4 bases from J, leaving 10 bases between. CDR1 and CDR2 (germline): SGHAT, FQNNGV. The chain's CDR3 is CASSLRAQYEQYL. As DNA, the CDR3 is TGTGCCAGCAGCTTGAGGGCTCAATACGAGCAGTACTTA.

The chain links TRBV11-2 to TRBJ2-1; no firm D call. The CDR3 runs 15 residues. The germline V gene encodes CDR1 SGHAT and CDR2 FQNNGV. Trimming pared 0 bases from V and 1 base from J, leaving 7 bases between. The CDR3 coding sequence is TGTGCCAGCAGCTTAGATGAAGGATCCTACAATGAGCAGTTCTTC. Its protein product is CASSLDEGSYNEQFF.

V gene TRBV2 combines with J gene TRBJ2-1; D might be TRBD2 (6 bases). Germline lookup yields CDR1 SNHLY and CDR2 FYNNEI. V was cut by 4 bases and J by 11 bases, with 9 bases left in between. The CDR3 has 11 residues. This CDR3 is CASSVREKQFF. The CDR3 region has the DNA TGTGCCAGCAGTGTCCGGGAGAAGCAGTTCTTC. The variable domain in full, with the rest retrieved from reference TRBV2 and TRBJ2-1, is EPEVTQTPSHQVTQMGQEVILRCVPISNHLYFYWYRQILGQKVEFLVSFYNNEISEKSEIFDDQFSVERPDGSNFTLKIRSTKLEDSAMYFCASSVREKQFFGPGTRLTVL.

Points on this clonotype: Germline is not matched at one junction end, which may reflect a read error. This chain links TRBV6-5 with TRBJ2-7; D ambiguous. This CDR3 is 15 amino acids long. From germline, CDR1 is MNHEY and CDR2 SVGAGI. The CDR3 sequence is CASSYLRPPSCEQYF. DNA of the CDR3: TGTGCCAGCAGTTACTTACGGCCACCCTCCTGCGAGCAGTACTTC.

The sample holds many counts of this clonotype. V usage is TRBV11-3 and J usage is TRBJ2-1; 7 bases line up with TRBD2. The CDR3 is made up of 13 amino acids. The germline V gene has CDR1 SGHNT and CDR2 YENEEA. V lost 10 bases, J lost 5 bases, and 8 bases stayed unmatched. The CDR3 loop is CATGGREHNEQFF. Here the CDR3 DNA reads TGTGCCACGGGGGGACGGGAACACAATGAGCAGTTCTTC.

To note about this clonotype: It may be a read error: a sequence one base away is much more abundant. This chain uses TRBV5-1 with TRBJ2-1; D perhaps matches TRBD1 (5 bases). The CDR3 has 17 residues. V was trimmed by 4 bases and J by 0 bases, leaving 17 bases between them. In germline, CDR1 is SGHRS, CDR2 YFSETQ. The CDR3 coding sequence is TGCGCCAGCAGCCCGCAGTCTATCGACAGCTCCTACAATGAGCAGTTCTTC. This sequence encodes CASSPQSIDSSYNEQFF.

V usage is TRBV28 and J usage is TRBJ1-5; D not resolved. The CDR3 runs 15 residues. V was pared by 3 bases and J by 3 bases, with 12 bases between. Germline CDR1 reads MDHEN; CDR2 reads SYDVKM. The CDR3 here is CASSLVLGNNQPQHF. The CDR3 bases are TGTGCCAGCAGTTTGGTTTTAGGAAACAATCAGCCCCAGCATTTT.

On this clonotype itself: The junction departs from germline at one end; a sequencing error may be responsible. This chain connects TRBV5-4 to TRBJ1-1, with D maybe TRBD1 (5 bases). CDR3 length: 15 residues. Germline V gene lookup returns CDR1 SGHNT and CDR2 YYREEE (reference sequence). The CDR3 region has the DNA TGTGTCAGCAGCGCCCCGGAGGGGATAGGGACTGAAGCTTTCTTT. Its translation: CVSSAPEGIGTEAFF.

To note about this clonotype: Sequence at one end of the junction differs from germline and may be a read error. J is TRBJ1-5 and V is TRBV6-5; possibly TRBD1 for D (5 bases). The germline gives CDR1 MNHEY, CDR2 SVGAGI. The CDR3 is 13 residues long. The CDR3 DNA follows: TGTGCCAGTGGGGGTAGGGGCAAACAGCCCCAGCACTTT. Its protein is CASGGRGKQPQHF.

With regard to this clonotype: At one end the junction does not follow the germline gene, possibly because of a read error. V is TRBV5-5 and J is TRBJ2-1; 10 nucleotides agree with TRBD2. The CDR3 has 19 amino acids. Germline CDR1 and CDR2: SGHKS and YYEKEE (reference sequence). The CDR3 is CTSSLVPLAGEGGGDEQFF. The CDR3 DNA sequence: TGTACCAGCAGCTTAGTACCCCTAGCGGGAGAGGGGGGGGGTGATGAGCAGTTCTTC.

The rearrangement joins TRBV10-3 to TRBJ2-5, with D unresolved. Deletions cut 3 bases from V and 6 bases from J, with 8 bases between. The CDR3 consists of 12 residues. Germline-derived CDR1 and CDR2 are ENHRY and SYGVKD. The CDR3 DNA sequence: TGTGCCATCAGTGATGGCGGAAAGACCCAGTACTTC. It codes for CAISDGGKTQYF.

At least ten counts were recorded for this clonotype. This chain uses TRBV7-9 with TRBJ2-3, with a possible D match to TRBD2 (6 bases). CDR3 length equals 15 residues. With 3 bases removed from V and 1 base from J, the gap between germline ends came to 11 bases. Per the germline V gene, CDR1 is SEHNR and CDR2 is FQNEAQ (reference sequence). Here the CDR3 reads CASSFRETGTDTQYF. The CDR3 DNA reads as TGTGCCAGCAGCTTCCGGGAGACTGGCACAGATACGCAGTATTTT.

This clonotype was found a few times. The chain employs TRBV20-1 and TRBJ2-7; a possible D gene is TRBD2 (6 bases). V was pared by 1 base and J by 2 bases, with 18 bases between. Germline assignment: CDR1 DFQATT and CDR2 SNEGSKA (reference sequence). This CDR3 contains 16 residues. CDR3 loop: CSARAQGIGGTYEQYF. The CDR3 bases are TGCAGTGCTAGAGCCCAGGGAATCGGAGGGACCTACGAGCAGTACTTC.

This clonotype appeared many times. In DNA form, the CDR3 reads TGTGCCAGCAGTGATTCAGGGATGGAGGGCTACGAGCAGTACTTC. This codes for CASSDSGMEGYEQYF. The chain employs TRBV6-5 and TRBJ2-7; D perhaps matches TRBD2 (6 bases). CDR1 MNHEY and CDR2 SVGAGI come from the germline V gene. The CDR3 is made up of 15 amino acids. The V end was cut by 5 bases, the J end by 3 bases, with 17 bases between.

Of note for this clonotype: A read error may account for a junction end that differs from germline. The chain has TRBV11-2 and TRBJ1-3; D ambiguous. CDR3 length: 14 amino acids. Looked up from germline, CDR1 is SGHAT and CDR2 is FQNNGV. The CDR3: CLSSLSGTGSTIYF. The DNA of the CDR3 is TGTCTCAGCAGCTTGAGCGGTACTGGAAGCACCATATATTTT.

V and J are TRBV12-3 or TRBV12-4 and TRBJ2-1; D is unresolved. The CDR3 runs to 11 residues. Trimming left V 2 bases short and J 11 bases short, with 7 bases between. CDR3 region: CASSLRNKQFF. The CDR3 DNA is TGTGCCAGCAGTTTAAGGAATAAGCAGTTCTTC.

The chain carries TRBV7-9 and TRBJ2-7; TRBD2 matches 9 bases. J lost 5 bases, V lost 1 base, and 9 bases had no gene match. CDR3 size: 16 residues. Germline V lookup: CDR1 SEHNR, CDR2 FQNEAQ (reference sequence). The CDR3 loop is CASSLGALAGWNEQYF. CDR3 nucleotides: TGTGCCAGCAGCTTAGGTGCCCTAGCGGGGTGGAACGAGCAGTACTTC.

As for this clonotype: This may be a read error, as it is one base from a much larger clone. This rearrangement joins TRBV29-1 to TRBJ2-5, with D tentatively TRBD2 (6 bases). This CDR3 has 13 amino acids. Germline assignment: CDR1 SQVTM and CDR2 ANQGSEA. The germline V and J ends were trimmed by 1 base and 5 bases, with 11 bases remaining between them. This CDR3 is CSVEGRALETQYF. The CDR3 nucleotides are TGCAGCGTTGAAGGGAGGGCCCTGGAGACCCAGTACTTC.

This clonotype was found many times. The chain is built from TRBV6-5 and TRBJ1-2; 7 positions match TRBD1. This CDR3 contains 15 residues. Germline V gene sequence: CDR1 MNHEY, CDR2 SVGAGI. V was clipped by 4 bases and J by 8 bases; unmatched bases: 13. The CDR3 sequence is CASSFDGTALAGYTF. The CDR3 nucleotides are TGTGCCAGCAGTTTCGACGGGACAGCCCTCGCGGGCTACACCTTC.

This clonotype occurred a few times. At one boundary the junction diverges from the germline segment, which might be a read error. The chain carries TRBV28 and TRBJ2-2; 9 bases agree with TRBD2. From germline, CDR1 is MDHEN and CDR2 SYDVKM. The CDR3 totals 15 residues. The CDR3, as DNA: TGTGCCAGCGGCGGGACTAGCAGAAACACCGGGGAGCTGTTTTTC. Protein: CASGGTSRNTGELFF.